Here is one T cell receptor (beta chain) with its context. V lost 7 bases and J 5 bases, leaving 14 bases between the germline ends. The CDR3 runs 13 residues. CDR1 is SEHNR, CDR2 FQNEAQ, per germline (reference sequence). A J-beta primer mix and a sample-barcoded 5' primer were used in a second PCR of about 6 to 12 cycles. The authors tagged each cDNA molecule using a template-switch adaptor with 12 random nucleotides. MiXCR was run by TCRdb on the 5' RACE reads, yielding one entry per CDR3 protein. Among fewer than 2,000,000 distinct CDR3 sequences listed, about two fifths were seen once. The sample comes from a study of blood T cells in healthy people across ages.

The chain combines TRBV7-9 with TRBJ2-5, with D unresolved. Sequenced material: blood. This TCR was sampled from a human donor in good health. In nucleotides, the CDR3 is TGTGCCAGCACACTGGAGTCAGCGGAGACCCAGTACTTC. Translating gives CASTLESAETQYF.